This TCR beta chain appears in the sequencing data of a study of cytomegalovirus exposure and HLA in healthy donors. Whole-study context: The 120 validation repertoires, a later analysis reported, used the same platform as the approximately 670 repertoires from the first cohort.

V was clipped by 4 bases and J by 9 bases, with 11 bases between them. The CDR3 has 12 residues. CDR1 and CDR2 (germline): SGHDT, YYEEEE. Study-level findings and limits: Later, an analysis found that TCR clusters from the first cohort tended to co-occur in the 90 to 150 validation repertoires. The study flagged approximately 180 TCR beta chains as cytomegalovirus-associated.

Data came from immunoSEQ multiplex PCR; TCRdb stores just in-frame clones and leaves some out. Of 100,000 to 150,000 clones detected, about nine tenths appear once; the ten largest clones hold about 2%. The donors were in the approximately 120-subject validation cohort; that cohort was separate from the roughly 680-subject first cohort. About this clone: The antigen remains undetermined.

The TCR comes from a woman under 30 in good health and CMV-seronegative. V usage is TRBV5-6 and J usage is TRBJ2-1; D remains ambiguous. Specimen: PBMCs. As DNA, the CDR3 is TGTGCCAGCAGCCCCCTAGGTGGTGAGCAGTTCTTC. It is translated as CASSPLGGEQFF. The variable domain in full, with the rest retrieved from reference TRBV5-6 and TRBJ2-1, is DAGVTQSPTHLIKTRGQQVTLRCSPKSGHDTVSWYQQALGQGPQFIFQYYEEEERQRGNFPDRFSGHQFPNYSSELNVNALLLGDSALYLCASSPLGGEQFFGPGTRLTVL.